Each of the 22 T cell receptor beta chains below was sequenced from the same sample in a study of blood T cell repertoires in COVID-19. Generated by immunoSEQ multiplex PCR, the TCRdb table keeps only in-frame clones and is missing some. The sample has under 150,000 clones; over 75% are singletons. The sequenced sample was peripheral blood. These receptors were taken from a woman aged 60-75 years with active COVID-19.

The chain combines TRBV7-2 with TRBJ1-6; no definite D call. The CDR3 spans 15 residues. The germline gives CDR1 SGHTA, CDR2 FQGNSA. V gave up 5 bases and J gave up 7 bases, with 15 bases separating them. CDR3 sequence: CASSPLGGLNSPLHF. As DNA, the CDR3 is TGTGCCAGCAGCCCCCTGGGAGGCCTGAATTCACCCCTCCACTTT.

This clone was detected only a few times. The chain combines TRBV12-5 with TRBJ2-3, with 8 bases matching TRBD2. CDR3 size: 13 residues. The V gene's germline CDR1 is LGHNT and CDR2 FRNRAP. V gave up 0 bases and J gave up 9 bases; unmatched junction bases: 2. The CDR3 coding sequence is TGTGCTAGTGGTTTGGTAGGCGGGAGGACGCAGTATTTT. Its translation: CASGLVGGRTQYF. Together with reference TRBV12-5 and TRBJ2-3, the CDR3 gives the full variable domain: DARVTQTPRHKVTEMGQEVTMRCQPILGHNTVFWYRQTMMQGLELLAYFRNRAPLDDSGMPKDRFSAEMPDATLATLKIQPSEPRDSAVYFCASGLVGGRTQYFGPGTRLTVL.

The J gene is TRBJ2-1, the V gene TRBV9; TRBD2 matches at 7 bases. This CDR3 is built from 16 residues. Looked up from germline, CDR1 is SGDLS and CDR2 is YYNGEE. With V trimmed by 0 bases and J by 3 bases, 6 bases remained unmatched. The CDR3 region is CASSVGDYLDYNEQFF. The CDR3 DNA reads as TGTGCCAGCAGCGTAGGGGACTACCTGGACTACAATGAGCAGTTCTTC. Combining the CDR3 with reference TRBV9 and TRBJ2-1 gives the whole variable domain DSGVTQTPKHLITATGQRVTLRCSPRSGDLSVYWYQQSLDQGLQFLIQYYNGEERAKGNILERFSAQQFPDLHSELNLSSLELGDSALYFCASSVGDYLDYNEQFFGPGTRLTVL.

The rearrangement links TRBV5-4 to TRBJ2-1; D is uncertain. Trimming cost V 1 base and J 15 bases, with 20 bases left between them. Germline V lookup: CDR1 SGHNT, CDR2 YYREEE (reference sequence). This CDR3 region has 14 residues. In nucleotides, the CDR3 is TGTGCCAGCAGCTTGAAAGTAGATGCCCTTTCTCGGTTCTTC. It translates to CASSLKVDALSRFF.

This clone was detected a few times. The rearrangement uses TRBV19 and TRBJ2-7; 9 bases line up with TRBD1. The CDR3 covers 14 residues. The germline V gene has CDR1 LNHDA and CDR2 SQIVND (reference sequence). The J segment lost 2 bases and the V segment lost 6 bases, leaving 5 bases of the junction unmatched. The CDR3 loop reads CASSSDRGTYEQYF. The CDR3 region has the DNA TGTGCCAGTAGCTCGGACAGGGGTACCTACGAGCAGTACTTC.

The chain is built from TRBV27 and TRBJ1-1; perhaps TRBD1 as D (6 bases). V lost 6 bases to trimming and J lost 0 bases, with 11 bases between them. The germline gives CDR1 MNHEY, CDR2 SMNVEV (reference sequence). The CDR3 is made up of 14 amino acids. The CDR3 bases are TGTGCCAGCAGCCAAGGACAGATGAACACTGAAGCTTTCTTT. Encoded protein: CASSQGQMNTEAFF.

The chain employs TRBV5-4 and TRBJ2-7; 8 nucleotides line up with TRBD2. CDR3 length: 14 amino acids. The germline V gene has CDR1 SGHNT and CDR2 YYREEE (reference sequence). V was pared by 1 base and J by 7 bases, with 7 bases of the junction left unmatched. CDR3 region: CASSLTGGIGEQYF. Written as DNA, the CDR3 is TGTGCCAGCAGCTTGACGGGGGGGATCGGGGAGCAGTACTTC.

The chain employs TRBV7-2 and TRBJ2-1; TRBD2 matches 14 bases. With 5 bases clipped from V and 7 bases from J, the junction kept 7 bases outside the gene matches. Germline values: CDR1 SGHTA, CDR2 FQGNSA. The CDR3 consists of 16 residues. The CDR3: CASSPRLAGGSNEQFF. The CDR3 DNA reads TGTGCCAGCAGCCCCAGACTAGCGGGAGGGTCTAATGAGCAGTTCTTC.

This chain links TRBV19 with TRBJ2-1; 7 bases fit TRBD2. Germline V gene sequence: CDR1 LNHDA, CDR2 SQIVND (reference sequence). The CDR3 loop spans 20 amino acids. The V and J ends lost 6 bases and 0 bases, in that order; junction bases with no gene match: 20. The CDR3 DNA sequence: TGTGCCAGTAGCACCCCCAGGACATCGCGGGAGTACCGCTCCTACAATGAGCAGTTCTTC. Translating it yields CASSTPRTSREYRSYNEQFF. The variable domain in full, with the rest retrieved from reference TRBV19 and TRBJ2-1, is DGGITQSPKYLFRKEGQNVTLSCEQNLNHDAMYWYRQDPGQGLRLIYYSQIVNDFQKGDIAEGYSVSREKKESFPLTVTSAQKNPTAFYLCASSTPRTSREYRSYNEQFFGPGTRLTVL.

The rearrangement links TRBV5-1 to TRBJ2-3, with TRBD1 matching over 10 bases. Germline trimming cut 4 bases from V and 6 bases from J; bases unmatched to any gene: 8. Germline CDR1 reads SGHRS; CDR2 reads YFSETQ. CDR3 size: 15 residues. The CDR3 DNA sequence: TGCGCCAGCAGCGCAGACAGGGGGCTTGTCGATACGCAGTATTTT. Its protein product is CASSADRGLVDTQYF.

V usage is TRBV29-1 and J usage is TRBJ2-1; 10 bases align to TRBD2. Germline-derived CDR1 and CDR2 are SQVTM and ANQGSEA. CDR3 length: 14 residues. The chain's CDR3 is CSALAGTFYNEQFF. CDR3 DNA sequence: TGCAGTGCACTAGCGGGAACTTTCTACAATGAGCAGTTCTTC.

In its sample, this clone was seen a few times. The chain carries TRBV18 and TRBJ1-2; 8 positions agree with TRBD1. The junction had 4 bases not matched to a gene; V was cut back by 3 bases and J by 4 bases. From germline, CDR1 is KGHSH and CDR2 LQKENI. There are 14 residues in the CDR3. The CDR3 here is CASSPMGQVYGYTF. The CDR3 DNA reads as TGTGCCAGCTCACCTATGGGACAGGTCTATGGCTACACCTTC. Full variable domain (rest looked up from reference TRBV18 and TRBJ1-2): NAGVMQNPRHLVRRRGQEARLRCSPMKGHSHVYWYRQLPEEGLKFMVYLQKENIIDESGMPKERFSAEFPKEGPSILRIQQVVRGDSAAYFCASSPMGQVYGYTFGSGTRLTVV.

V gene TRBV6-2 or TRBV6-3 combines with J gene TRBJ1-2; perhaps TRBD1 as D (5 bases). CDR3 size: 13 residues. Germline V CDR1 and CDR2: MNHEY, SVGEGT. V was cut by 5 bases and J by 2 bases, with 9 bases left in between. The CDR3 DNA reads TGTGCCAGCAGTATAGACAGCAACTATGGCTACACCTTC. As protein: CASSIDSNYGYTF.

The chain has TRBV5-3 and TRBJ1-3; 7 bases are a match to TRBD1. TRBV5-3 has ORF status, its function being uncertain. The CDR3 runs to 17 residues. The trim removed 0 bases at V and 3 bases at J, leaving 9 bases unmatched. CDR3 sequence reads: CARSLDGTDRVGNTIYF. The CDR3 nucleotides are TGTGCCAGAAGCTTGGATGGAACAGACAGGGTTGGAAACACCATATATTTT.

J is TRBJ1-6 and V is TRBV2; D possibly corresponds to TRBD1 (6 bases). CDR3 size: 15 residues. Germline V gives CDR1 SNHLY, CDR2 FYNNEI. Deletions cut 4 bases from V and 3 bases from J, with 10 bases between. The CDR3 sequence is CASSGGRGYNSPLHF. In DNA, the CDR3 is TGTGCCAGCAGTGGCGGCAGGGGCTATAATTCACCCCTCCACTTT.

The rearrangement links TRBV7-6 to TRBJ2-7; a weak D match, TRBD2 (5 bases). Deletions cut 0 bases from V and 3 bases from J, with 15 bases between. CDR1 and CDR2 from the germline V gene are SGHVS and FNYEAQ. The CDR3 contains 16 residues. CDR3 in amino acids: CASSLAGRGRSYEQYF. CDR3 DNA: TGTGCCAGCAGCTTAGCGGGCCGGGGTCGTAGCTACGAGCAGTACTTC.

The rearrangement uses TRBV6-9 and TRBJ2-7; 7 nucleotides line up with TRBD2. V was clipped by 11 bases and J by 0 bases; unmatched bases: 13. The CDR3 is made up of 15 amino acids. Germline V gene lookup returns CDR1 MNHGY and CDR2 SVAAGI. CDR3 sequence (DNA): TGTGCCCGCCACTGGGGGGGGGTGAGCTCCTACGAGCAGTACTTC. It specifies CARHWGGVSSYEQYF.

The chain uses TRBV4-2 and TRBJ1-1, with 8 nucleotides matching TRBD1. Germline CDR1 reads LGHNA; CDR2 reads YNFKEQ. CDR3 length: 14 amino acids. J gave up 8 bases and V 1 base, and 6 bases lay outside the gene matches. The CDR3 sequence: CASSQGADRGEAFF. DNA of the CDR3: TGTGCCAGCAGCCAAGGGGCCGACAGGGGAGAAGCTTTCTTT.

The rearrangement links TRBV27 to TRBJ2-7; TRBD1 aligns across 8 bases. J was trimmed by 2 bases and V by 8 bases; bases with no gene match: 11. From germline, CDR1 is MNHEY and CDR2 SMNVEV (reference sequence). The CDR3 is made up of 15 amino acids. Here the CDR3 reads CASRATGGLTYEQYF. The CDR3 coding sequence is TGTGCCAGCCGGGCCACAGGGGGGCTCACCTACGAGCAGTACTTC.

The chain is built from TRBV6-2 or TRBV6-3 and TRBJ1-2, with a weak D call TRBD1 (5 bases). CDR3 length: 13 amino acids. The V end lost 0 bases, the J end lost 7 bases, and 9 bases lay between the germline ends. The germline gives CDR1 MNHEY, CDR2 SVGEGT. The CDR3 DNA reads TGTGCCAGCAGTTACTCGTCAGGGTCTGGCTACACCTTC. Encoded protein: CASSYSSGSGYTF.

This clone was observed a few times. The J gene is TRBJ2-1, the V gene TRBV5-4; D perhaps matches TRBD1 (6 bases). This CDR3 comprises 14 residues. Deletions cut 4 bases from V and 7 bases from J, with 15 bases between. Germline-derived CDR1 and CDR2 are SGHNT and YYREEE (reference sequence). CDR3 in DNA: TGTGCCAGCAGCGACCCGTTAAGGGGGAATGAGCAGTTCTTC. Encoded protein: CASSDPLRGNEQFF.

J is TRBJ2-7 and V is TRBV7-9; D might be TRBD1 (5 bases). CDR1 and CDR2 (germline): SEHNR, FQNEAQ (reference sequence). Trimming removed 4 bases from V and 2 bases from J, with 15 bases in between. The CDR3 has 15 residues. As DNA, the CDR3 is TGTGCCAGCAGCTCAGGACAAGAAAGGGCCTACGAGCAGTACTTC. Protein sequence: CASSSGQERAYEQYF.